One sample yielded the 9 T cell receptor beta chains listed below, sequenced in a study of blood T cells in healthy people across ages. A sample-barcoded 5' primer and a J-beta primer mix were used in a second PCR of roughly 7 to 11 cycles. Each CDR3 protein is one row after TCRdb ran MiXCR on the 5' RACE reads. This sample has some 860,000 distinct CDR3 sequences, with about 56% found just once. Sequencing was done on a sample of blood. These receptors all stem from a man aged 35 to 55 in good health.

The chain joins TRBV5-1 to TRBJ2-5, with 7 bases lining up with TRBD2. V trimming: 3 bases; J trimming: 0 bases; junction bases outside the gene matches: 8. This CDR3 spans 16 amino acids. Germline CDR1 and CDR2: SGHRS and YFSETQ. The CDR3 reads CASSSGLDLYQETQYF. The CDR3 bases are TGCGCCAGCAGCTCCGGACTAGACTTGTACCAAGAGACCCAGTACTTC.

About this clonotype: An end of the junction does not agree with germline; a read error may underlie this. The chain is built from TRBV7-3 and TRBJ2-3, with TRBD2 matching over 8 bases. CDR3 size: 15 residues. Per the germline V gene, CDR1 is SGHTA and CDR2 is FQGTGA. CDR3 in DNA: TGTGTCAGCAGTAAAACTAGCGGCAGCACAGATACGCAGTATTTT. Amino acids: CVSSKTSGSTDTQYF.

The V gene is TRBV29-1, the J gene TRBJ2-1; D is uncertain. Trimming left V 2 bases short and J 8 bases short, with 13 bases between. CDR1 is SQVTM and CDR2 is ANQGSEA in the germline V gene. This CDR3 is built from 13 residues. The CDR3 region has the DNA TGCAGCGTTGAAAGGTCAAAAAGGGATGAGCAGTTCTTC. Its translation is CSVERSKRDEQFF.

The chain couples TRBV7-8 to TRBJ2-4; TRBD2 aligns across 7 bases. Germline CDR1 is SGHVS and CDR2 is FQNEAQ. CDR3 size: 14 residues. The J segment lost 7 bases and the V segment lost 3 bases, leaving 6 bases of the junction unmatched. CDR3 region: CASSLRGIGNIQYF. CDR3 nucleotides: TGTGCCAGCAGCTTGCGGGGGATCGGGAACATTCAGTACTTC. Full variable domain (rest looked up from reference TRBV7-8 and TRBJ2-4): GAGVSQSPRYKVAKRGQDVALRCDPISGHVSLFWYQQALGQGPEFLTYFQNEAQLDKSGLPSDRFFAERPEGSVSTLKIQRTQQEDSAVYLCASSLRGIGNIQYFGAGTRLSVL.

This chain links TRBV7-2 with TRBJ2-5; D gene ambiguous. CDR1 and CDR2 from the germline V gene are SGHTA and FQGNSA. The CDR3 covers 16 residues. V was pared by 1 base and J by 5 bases, with 17 bases between. The CDR3 nucleotides read TGTGCCAGCAGCTTAGGGCTCAACAGACGCCAGGAGACCCAGTACTTC. It translates to CASSLGLNRRQETQYF.

The chain links TRBV29-1 to TRBJ2-7; 10 bases map to TRBD1. CDR1 and CDR2 (germline): SQVTM, ANQGSEA. The CDR3 extends over 14 amino acids. V trimming: 7 bases; J trimming: 1 base; junction bases outside the gene matches: 7. In DNA form, the CDR3 reads TGCAGCGCCGCCGGGACAGGGGTTTCCTACGAGCAGTACTTC. The encoded protein is CSAAGTGVSYEQYF.

The chain recombines TRBV3-1 with TRBJ2-7; 12 bases align to TRBD2. Germline lookup yields CDR1 LGHDT and CDR2 YNNKEL (reference sequence). The V segment lost 1 base and the J segment 4 bases; nucleotides outside the gene matches: 2. The CDR3 runs to 15 residues. The CDR3 DNA sequence: TGTGCCAGCAGCCAAGGCCTAGCGGGAGGGTACGAGCAGTACTTC. Protein product: CASSQGLAGGYEQYF.

The chain recombines TRBV20-1 with TRBJ2-1, with no clear D. Germline V gene sequence: CDR1 DFQATT, CDR2 SNEGSKA (reference sequence). Deletions cut 7 bases from V and 3 bases from J, with 10 bases between. There are 12 residues in the CDR3. CDR3 coding DNA: TGCAGTGGTAACCCCCTCTACAATGAGCAGTTCTTC. This gives the protein CSGNPLYNEQFF.

As for this clonotype: At one boundary the junction diverges from the germline segment, which might be a read error. The chain combines TRBV18 with TRBJ2-4; a weak D match, TRBD1 (6 bases). The CDR3 sequence is 12 residues long. Germline CDR1 KGHSH, CDR2 LQKENI. CDR3 nucleotide sequence: TGTGCCAGCGCACCACCGGACAGTGGGCAGTACTTC. Translating gives CASAPPDSGQYF.